A single sample gave rise to the 26 T cell receptor beta chains below, sequenced in a study of control samples from healthy donors and cancer patients. Method: immunoSEQ multiplex PCR; TCRdb's copy keeps in-frame clones and lacks some. Of about 73,000 clones in the sample, 90% to 95% are singletons; the top ten hold more than 5.5%. The source material was blood. These receptors were taken from a woman aged 35 to 49 in good health.

The chain links TRBV30 to TRBJ1-1; D is perhaps TRBD1 (6 bases). The V gene lost 4 bases and the J gene lost 6 bases, with 12 bases spanning the gap. Germline V lookup: CDR1 GTSNPN, CDR2 SVGIG (reference sequence). The CDR3 consists of 12 residues. CDR3 amino acids: CAWTGAGSEAFF. In nucleotides, the CDR3 is TGTGCCTGGACGGGGGCCGGTTCTGAAGCTTTCTTT.

The gene calls are TRBV7-9 and TRBJ2-7; D not certain. Trimming removed 5 bases at V and 1 base at J, with 9 bases between. Per germline, CDR1 SEHNR and CDR2 FQNEAQ (reference sequence). CDR3 length: 13 residues. The CDR3 nucleotides are TGTGCCAGCAGCCCAAGTTCATCCTACGAGCAGTACTTC. Amino acid sequence: CASSPSSSYEQYF.

The chain is built from TRBV19 and TRBJ2-1; D is undetermined. The germline V gene has CDR1 LNHDA and CDR2 SQIVND (reference sequence). V was shortened by 7 bases and J by 1 base, with 8 bases between the two germline ends. The CDR3 sequence is 13 residues long. The DNA of the CDR3 is TGTGCCAGTATAGACGCTTCCTACAATGAGCAGTTCTTC. Translating gives CASIDASYNEQFF.

This clone has just one count. The V gene is TRBV6-1, the J gene TRBJ1-1; no reliable D call. Germline V gene data show CDR1 as MNHNS and CDR2 as SASEGT. With 1 base removed from V and 0 bases from J, the gap between germline ends came to 6 bases. The length of the CDR3 is 14 residues. CDR3 nucleotide sequence: TGTGCCAGCAGTGAAGGCGGGTTGAACACTGAAGCTTTCTTT. Translation gives CASSEGGLNTEAFF.

The chain recombines TRBV5-1 with TRBJ2-1, with TRBD2 matching 10 bases. This CDR3 is 16 amino acids long. The germline V gene encodes CDR1 SGHRS and CDR2 YFSETQ. Unmatched junction bases numbered 5, after V lost 4 bases and J lost 1 base. The DNA for the CDR3 is TGCGCCAGCAGCCAACCTAGCGGGAGATCCTACAATGAGCAGTTCTTC. Its translation is CASSQPSGRSYNEQFF.

The chain links TRBV13 to TRBJ2-7; possibly TRBD2 for D (6 bases). Deletions cut 5 bases from V and 4 bases from J, with 18 bases between. The length of the CDR3 is 15 residues. Germline assignment: CDR1 PRHDT and CDR2 FYEKMQ (reference sequence). The CDR3 loop reads CASSRGTAGPYEQYF. CDR3 bases: TGTGCCAGCAGCCGCGGGACGGCCGGCCCTTACGAGCAGTACTTC.

The chain has TRBV4-1 and TRBJ1-6, with TRBD1 identical over 9 bases. The CDR3 has 16 amino acids. CDR1 MGHRA and CDR2 YSYEKL come from the germline V gene. V shed 5 bases, J shed 10 bases, and the junction held 12 bases outside the gene matches. CDR3: CASSDRTGGASSPLHF. CDR3 DNA: TGCGCCAGCAGCGACCGAACAGGGGGCGCGAGCTCACCCCTCCACTTT.

This chain links TRBV18 with TRBJ2-7; 8 bases match TRBD2. Germline values: CDR1 KGHSH, CDR2 LQKENI. The trim removed 1 base at V and 2 bases at J, leaving 7 bases unmatched. The CDR3 consists of 16 residues. The CDR3 DNA is TGTGCCAGCTCACCACGAGCTAGCGGGTCAACCTACGAGCAGTACTTC. It codes for CASSPRASGSTYEQYF.

This clone was recorded only once. The rearrangement joins TRBV12-3 or TRBV12-4 to TRBJ2-3, with no clear D. V lost 5 bases and J lost 9, with 12 bases in between. The CDR3 runs to 12 residues. CDR3 nucleotides: TGTGCCAGCAGTATCAATATAGGCACGCAGTATTTT. Residues: CASSINIGTQYF.

This chain uses TRBV6-2 or TRBV6-3 with TRBJ1-5; 7 bases map to TRBD1. V trimming: 5 bases; J trimming: 3 bases; junction bases outside the gene matches: 1. Looked up from germline, CDR1 is MNHEY and CDR2 is SVGEGT. This CDR3 contains 13 residues. CDR3 in amino acids: CASSDRVNQPQHF. The CDR3 bases are TGTGCCAGCAGTGACAGGGTCAATCAGCCCCAGCATTTT.

The chain uses TRBV15 and TRBJ1-4; D ambiguous. V shed 3 bases and J shed 0 bases, with 11 bases lying between them. The CDR3 is made up of 16 amino acids. Per germline, CDR1 LNHNV and CDR2 YYDKDF (reference sequence). CDR3 amino acids: CATSRDPFATNEKLFF. CDR3 nucleotide sequence: TGTGCCACCAGCAGGGACCCTTTTGCAACTAATGAAAAACTGTTTTTT.

The V call is TRBV10-3, the J call TRBJ1-1; 7 bases are a match to TRBD1. Germline lookup yields CDR1 ENHRY and CDR2 SYGVKD. The CDR3 runs 14 residues. J gave up 0 bases and V 5 bases, and 3 bases lay outside the gene matches. Here the CDR3 reads CAISRGGMNTEAFF. Written as DNA, the CDR3 is TGTGCCATCAGTAGAGGGGGCATGAACACTGAAGCTTTCTTT.

The chain carries TRBV12-3 or TRBV12-4 and TRBJ2-3; D unresolved. Trimming shortened V by 2 bases and J by 5 bases, and 5 bases separated the two germline ends. This CDR3 spans 12 amino acids. The CDR3 DNA reads TGTGCCAGCAGTTTATCGAGAGATACGCAGTATTTT. Its protein is CASSLSRDTQYF.

The chain has TRBV5-3 and TRBJ2-7; 7 bases agree with TRBD2. TRBV5-3 is identified as an open reading frame with a role that is uncertain. V lost 1 base, J lost 0 bases, and 4 bases stayed unmatched. This CDR3 is built from 15 residues. The CDR3: CARSLKTSPSYEQYF. DNA for the CDR3: TGTGCCAGAAGCTTGAAGACTAGCCCCTCCTACGAGCAGTACTTC.

The chain is built from TRBV18 and TRBJ2-1, with 9 bases matching TRBD1. The CDR3 spans 15 residues. V gave up 4 bases and J gave up 5 bases; unmatched junction bases: 6. Germline assignment: CDR1 KGHSH and CDR2 LQKENI. The CDR3 reads CASSLRDRVHNEQFF. The DNA of the CDR3 is TGTGCCAGCTCACTCCGGGACAGGGTCCACAATGAGCAGTTCTTC.

This chain links TRBV28 with TRBJ1-6, with D unclear. CDR1 and CDR2 (germline): MDHEN, SYDVKM. CDR3 size: 14 residues. Trimming shortened V by 5 bases and J by 9 bases, and 14 bases separated the two germline ends. In DNA, the CDR3 is TGTGCCAGCAGTCCCGTCCGAGAGAGTTCACCCCTCCACTTT. The encoded protein is CASSPVRESSPLHF.

The gene calls are TRBV6-2 or TRBV6-3 and TRBJ1-2; D may be TRBD1 (6 bases). The CDR3 consists of 11 residues. CDR1 is MNHEY, CDR2 SVGEGT, per germline. Deletions cut 6 bases from V and 8 bases from J, with 10 bases between. The CDR3 region is CASSQGPGYTF. In nucleotides, the CDR3 is TGTGCCAGCAGCCAGGGGCCCGGCTACACCTTC.

Concerning this clone: One end of the junction fails to match germline, which may point to a read error. The V gene is TRBV7-9, the J gene TRBJ1-2; D unclear. The CDR3 has 8 amino acids. From germline, CDR1 is SEHNR and CDR2 FQNEAQ (reference sequence). CDR3 nucleotide sequence: TGTGCCAGCAGCTCCCGGGCCTTC. Amino acid sequence: CASSSRAF.

J is TRBJ2-3 and V is TRBV3-1 (or the pseudogene TRBV3-2); 13 bases are shared with TRBD2. CDR1 is LGHDT and CDR2 is YNNKEL in the germline V gene (reference sequence). With V trimmed by 3 bases and J by 8 bases, 8 bases remained unmatched. This CDR3 spans 16 amino acids. The CDR3 bases are TGTGCCAGCAGCCACAGACTAGCGGGGGGCCTTGCTACGCAGTATTTT. It yields the protein CASSHRLAGGLATQYF.

Concerning this clone itself: Mismatch with germline at one junction end may stem from a read error. This chain joins TRBV27 and TRBJ2-7; D unresolved. Germline V lookup: CDR1 MNHEY, CDR2 SMNVEV (reference sequence). This CDR3 has 11 amino acids. CDR3 in DNA: TGTGCCAGCAGTTTTGAACAATGTCCTCACTTC. Its translation: CASSFEQCPHF.

The J gene is TRBJ1-6, the V gene TRBV7-3; 7 bases map to TRBD1. Germline CDR1 is SGHTA and CDR2 is FQGTGA. The CDR3 contains 15 residues. Trimming removed 1 base from V and 7 bases from J; junction bases left unmatched: 4. The chain's CDR3 is CASSLMGTANSPLHF. The CDR3 nucleotides read TGTGCCAGCAGCTTAATGGGGACAGCAAATTCACCCCTCCACTTT.

The chain has TRBV7-9 and TRBJ2-6; D is perhaps TRBD2 (5 bases). Germline V gene data show CDR1 as SEHNR and CDR2 as FQNEAQ (reference sequence). Trimming took off 2 bases at V and 0 bases at J, with 11 bases between the two ends. The CDR3 spans 17 residues. The CDR3 DNA sequence: TGTGCCAGCAGCTTAACGGGGATCCCCTCTGGGGCCAACGTCCTGACTTTC. It is translated as CASSLTGIPSGANVLTF.

V gene TRBV29-1 combines with J gene TRBJ1-1; 7 positions agree with TRBD1. Germline V gene sequence: CDR1 SQVTM, CDR2 ANQGSEA. Trimming cost V 4 bases and J 4 bases; bases outside gene matches: 9. The CDR3 sequence is 14 residues long. CDR3 region: CSVGRGQGGTEAFF. The CDR3 DNA is TGCAGCGTTGGTAGGGGGCAGGGGGGCACTGAAGCTTTCTTT.

The chain uses TRBV27 and TRBJ1-1, with D possibly matching TRBD1 (5 bases). The CDR3 sequence is 14 residues long. The germline CDR1 and CDR2 sequences are MNHEY and SMNVEV (reference sequence). Trimming shortened V by 2 bases and J by 5 bases, and 12 bases separated the two germline ends. The CDR3 loop reads CASSLMAGSTEAFF. The CDR3, as DNA: TGTGCCAGCAGTTTAATGGCAGGGTCTACTGAAGCTTTCTTT.

This clone was counted a single time. The chain carries TRBV7-9 and TRBJ1-3, with unresolved D. The CDR3 totals 17 residues. The V gene lost 5 bases and the J gene lost 0 bases, with 17 bases spanning the gap. The germline gives CDR1 SEHNR, CDR2 FQNEAQ (reference sequence). The CDR3, as DNA: TGTGCCAGCAGCAATCACGGACGCGTTTACTCTGGAAACACCATATATTTT. This gives the protein CASSNHGRVYSGNTIYF.

The chain employs TRBV7-3 and TRBJ2-5; tentatively, D is TRBD2 (5 bases). CDR1 and CDR2 (germline): SGHTA, FQGTGA. V was pared by 0 bases and J by 5 bases, with 7 bases between. The CDR3 contains 13 residues. CDR3 nucleotide sequence: TGTGCCAGCAGCTTAACTTCGGGGGAGACCCAGTACTTC. This translates into CASSLTSGETQYF.